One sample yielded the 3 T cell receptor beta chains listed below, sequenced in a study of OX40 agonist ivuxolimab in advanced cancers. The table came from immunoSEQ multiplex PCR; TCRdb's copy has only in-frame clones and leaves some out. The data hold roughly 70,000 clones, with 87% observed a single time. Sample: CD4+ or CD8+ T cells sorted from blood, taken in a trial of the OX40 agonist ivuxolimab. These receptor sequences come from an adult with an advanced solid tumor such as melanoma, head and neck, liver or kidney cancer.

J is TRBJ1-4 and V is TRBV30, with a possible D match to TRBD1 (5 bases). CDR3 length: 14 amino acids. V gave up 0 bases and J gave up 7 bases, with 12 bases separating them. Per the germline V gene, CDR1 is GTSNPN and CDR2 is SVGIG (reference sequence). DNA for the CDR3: TGTGCCTGGAGTGTCGGCCAGGGCTTTGAAAAACTGTTTTTT. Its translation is CAWSVGQGFEKLFF.

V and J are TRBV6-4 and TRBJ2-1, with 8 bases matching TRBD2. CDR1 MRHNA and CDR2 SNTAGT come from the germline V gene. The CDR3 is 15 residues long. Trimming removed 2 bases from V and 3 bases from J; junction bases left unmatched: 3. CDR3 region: CASSDGREDYNEQFF. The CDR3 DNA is TGTGCCAGCAGTGACGGGCGGGAGGACTACAATGAGCAGTTCTTC.

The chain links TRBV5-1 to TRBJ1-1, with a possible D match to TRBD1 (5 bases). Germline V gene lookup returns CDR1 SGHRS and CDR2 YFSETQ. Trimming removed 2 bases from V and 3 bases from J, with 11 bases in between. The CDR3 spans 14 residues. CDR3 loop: CASSLRLGDTEAFF. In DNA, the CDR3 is TGCGCCAGCAGCTTACGATTGGGGGACACTGAAGCTTTCTTT.